This T cell receptor (beta chain) was captured by sequencing in a study of identical twins. The study's findings and limits: Insertions were reduced in abundant cord blood beta clonotypes but not in memory repertoires.

The length of the CDR3 is 13 residues. In germline, CDR1 is SEHNR, CDR2 FQNEAQ (reference sequence). V was pared by 5 bases and J by 3 bases, with 8 bases between. This clonotype was observed many times. Its antigen is currently unknown. One entry per CDR3 protein, called by TCRdb with MiXCR from the 5' RACE reads. This sample has roughly 240,000 distinct CDR3 sequences, with around 7.6% found just once. In addition, the sample was reused for a study of yellow fever vaccine responses in identical twins.

The chain carries TRBV7-9 and TRBJ2-1; D might be TRBD1 (5 bases). The origin of this receptor is a young woman in good health. The sequencing sample was made of CD8+ T cells sorted from blood. The CDR3 bases are TGTGCCAGCAGCAGTCAGGGCTACAATGAGCAGTTCTTC. It is translated as CASSSQGYNEQFF. Variable domain in full (rest from reference TRBV7-9 and TRBJ2-1): DTGVSQNPRHKITKRGQNVTFRCDPISEHNRLYWYRQTLGQGPEFLTYFQNEAQLEKSRLLSDRFSAERPKGSFSTLEIQRTEQGDSAMYLCASSSQGYNEQFFGPGTRLTVL.